This T cell receptor (beta chain) was identified during a study of early stage breast cancer tumors. Study overall: Most invasive tumors, twelve of 16, were ER+/PR+/HER2-. Study-wide findings and caveats: Compared with adjacent normal breast tissue, tumors showed about 2.5-fold greater T cell density and higher clonality. Blood repertoires resembled normal breast more than tumor.

About this clone itself: Its cognate antigen is unknown.

V lost 2 bases, J lost 8 bases, and 21 bases stayed unmatched. CDR3 length: 20 residues. Germline-derived CDR1 and CDR2 are MRHNA and SNTAGT. Each sample had two DNA replicates, 0.45 to 0.65 ug blood or around 1.5 ug tissue. Generated by immunoSEQ multiplex PCR, the TCRdb table keeps only in-frame clones and is missing some. The sample holds tens of thousands of clones; around 80% are singletons and the top ten take nearly 3.5%. The sequenced sample consisted of blood. The receptor was isolated from a person aged 25 to 39 with breast cancer. V gene TRBV6-4 combines with J gene TRBJ2-1, with 10 bases matching TRBD2. CDR3 nucleotide sequence: TGTGCCAGCAGTGACCCCTCTGCCCTAGCGGGAGTTGATCGTACACATGAGCAGTTCTTC. The encoded protein is CASSDPSALAGVDRTHEQFF.